The entry that follows covers one T cell receptor beta chain sequence. Its antigen specificity is not known. Base qualities are not recorded, but no much larger clone differs from it by a single base. This sample is drawn from a study of cytomegalovirus exposure and HLA in healthy donors (dated by TCRdb to about 2017). Broadly, across the study: An earlier analysis of 587 of the donors reported 250 to 350 Gb of sequence data and roughly 110 million unique TCR beta sequences from approximately 180 million T cells. Genome-wide SNP genotypes for about 65% of the 666 donors were used in a later genetic analysis, which treated that subset as a discovery cohort. All discovery cohort repertoires had been generated using a single sequencing platform. Several DR-DQ haplotypes were treated as single units for association and clustering because of strong linkage in the cohort. In an earlier analysis of 587 of the donors, high-throughput TCR beta sequencing was used to judge whether each TCR beta V gene segment behaved as functional or pseudogenic. Among the roughly 400 genotyped donors, roughly 80% belonged to the genetic ancestry cluster associated with self-reported Caucasian donors. The study aimed to test whether cataloging public T cell receptors could reveal signatures of past pathogen exposure. HLA typing covered class I and class II loci at four-digit resolution. Using immunosequencing, the study profiled T cell repertoires from around 670 subjects and related those repertoires to cytomegalovirus serostatus. Typing coverage differed by locus: A, B, C, DRB1 and DQB1 were typed in about 629-640 donors, DQA1 in about 500, DPA1 in some 610, and DPB1 in approximately 450. Donor age, sex, ethnicity and CMV serostatus were compiled together with the repertoire data. Roughly 300 gigabases of sequencing data and approximately 91 million unique TCR sequences made up an early release that covered roughly 670 HLA-typed donors. Among some 400 genotyped donors of the cohort, an average of roughly 230,000 unique TCR beta nucleotide sequences was sequenced per donor, of which approximately 19% were non-productive. Rather than drawing on any new phenotypic data, the later analysis identified candidate immune exposures from TCR beta sequences and the way those sequences occurred across donors. In a later analysis, previously published TCR beta repertoires from 600 to 850 donors were re-analyzed and high-resolution HLA genotyping was added so that TCR occurrence patterns could be studied. To predict cytomegalovirus infection status, the study combined high-throughput TCR immunosequencing, statistical association of individual TCRs with disease status, and machine learning. Besides the first cohort of approximately 710 subjects, a separate validation cohort made up of 95 to 150 different subjects was used. Broader findings and caveats from the paper: A later analysis found that TCR association rates varied across HLA loci, with DRB1 alleles showing the most associated TCRs and HLA-C alleles the fewest. Some IMGT-functional V segments, including TRBV6-2 and TRBV6-3, could not be distinguished by the 87-base-pair reads and were therefore excluded. A further reported finding was that TCR beta sequences accurately predicted the HLA-A and HLA-B alleles for most subjects in the first cohort. A group of highly shared sequence variants was considered likely to be a technical artifact of the sequencing pipeline. Immune exposure information for the cohort was limited to CMV serostatus. The authors suggested that the approach could potentially be generalized to other disease states and immunological phenotypes. Three of the identified cytomegalovirus-associated TCR beta chains were confirmed in vitro to be specific for cytomegalovirus antigens. A later analysis reported that several top co-occurrence clusters appeared linked to parvovirus B19, influenza, CMV and Epstein-Barr virus. Linkage disequilibrium might explain the correlated functional status among segregating V segments, but an unknown experimental factor could not be ruled out. Cytomegalovirus status was reported to be diagnosed by the classifier with high specificity and sensitivity in both the original and validation cohorts. Because HLA typing was missing for some donors at each locus, association tests included only the typed subset. A later analysis found that most CMV-associated TCR beta chains appeared HLA-restricted, with HLA associations seemingly driven largely by CMV exposure. In an earlier analysis of about 600 of the donors, most TCR beta V segments appeared in productive rearrangements about 87% or about 30% of the time, broadly matching IMGT annotations. This cohort had only TCR beta chains sequenced, and the lack of alpha or paired-chain data limited which features could be detected. When HLA alleles, especially DR and DQ, strongly co-occurred, attributing TCR associations to individual alleles was difficult. The study gave a list of some 150 TCR beta chains associated with cytomegalovirus. V-gene and J-gene trimming of TCR beta chains was associated with a missense DCLRE1C variant in a later genetic analysis, and the association was replicated in an independent cohort. Because counts were too low, about 15 rarely observed V segments, including chromosome 9 orphons, were left out of the earlier analysis of 587 of the donors. Specific HLA alleles were associated with more than 15,000 TCR beta sequences at a false discovery rate of 0.05 in a later analysis. Most TCR sequences were observed very rarely across donors, whereas some public TCRs were present in many individuals. In a later analysis, HLA-associated TCR beta chains were found to be more clonally expanded and to have lower generation probabilities than equally common non-associated chains. Compared with the approximately 670-donor mean, donors in an Asian-associated ancestry cluster had fewer N-insertions in productive TCRs, according to a later genetic analysis. Roughly uniform sequencing depth across donors was assumed in presence/absence analyses, although this assumption may not hold.

The cohort consisted of some 730 healthy bone marrow donors. All cohort members were sampled while nominally healthy, although unrecorded immune exposures were likely present. The donor was CMV seropositive and belonged to the group of 250 to 300 seropositive cohort members. A peripheral blood sample was provided by each donor, and peripheral blood mononuclear cells were used for TCR beta sequencing. Genomic DNA extraction from the blood cell samples was performed with the Qiagen DNeasy Blood Extraction Kit. Relative to germline, V is missing 5 bases and J is missing 2 bases, with 9 bases of the junction outside any gene match. Inclusive of the bounding cysteine and phenylalanine, the CDR3 is 17 residues long. Here the CDR3 DNA is all that survives: 51 bases in frame from base 1. From a lookup of the germline V gene, CDR1 and CDR2 are SNHLY and FYNNEI. The library was built by means of the immunoSEQ multiplex PCR assay. A mixture of 60 forward primers for TCR Vbeta segments and 13 reverse primers for TCR Jbeta segments was used in the multiplex PCR. The CDR3 region of rearranged TCR beta genes was amplified from genomic DNA by a multiplex PCR assay. The Illumina HiSeq System was used to sequence the amplified TCR beta libraries as 87-base-pair reads. From the authors' description of their analysis: Across the roughly 640 repertoires, a later analysis counted 78 million or so unique TCR beta chains, 8.5 million to 12 million of which were shared by at least two donors. A nearest-neighbor algorithm error-corrected the raw reads and collapsed the reads into unique sequences, merging closely related sequences to remove PCR and sequencing errors. V, D and J gene segments were assigned by aligning CDR3 sequences to IMGT reference sequences. For a sequence to be retained, a match of at least six nucleotides to both a V gene segment and a J gene segment was required. Rearrangements were classified as productive when the CDR3 lacked stop codons and remained in frame with V and J, and all other rearrangements were classified as non-productive. CDR3 was defined according to IMGT convention as the region running from the second conserved V-encoded cysteine to the conserved J-encoded phenylalanine. The earlier analysis of approximately 500 of the donors excluded sequences that lacked an unambiguous match to a single V gene segment. An earlier analysis of under 750 of the donors called V segments functional above 56.7% productive rearrangements and segregating when the between-donor standard deviation exceeded 5%. To diagnose cytomegalovirus status from the catalog of TCR beta chain sequences, a statistical classification framework was built. V and J gene assignment, in a later analysis, came from comparing TCR nucleotide sequences with IMGT/GENE-DB human TR gene sequences. A later analysis assigned CDR3 sequences and most-parsimonious VDJ recombination scenarios with the TCRdist pipeline. In a later analysis, each TCR beta chain was defined by its CDR3 amino acid sequence together with its V-gene family, and reads lacking a unique V-gene family were excluded. A later analysis removed roughly 590 highly shared, low-generation-probability nucleotide sequences to deal with suspected cross-contamination and a sequencing artifact. A later analysis calculated a clonal expansion index for each public chain from normalized within-repertoire ranks of inferred template counts. Generation probabilities in a later analysis came from a VDJ recombination model fitted to out-of-frame rearrangements, and those results were checked against IGoR. In a later analysis, hypergeometric tests were used to score TCR-TCR, TCR-HLA and TCR-CMV co-occurrence, with a repertoire-size bias correction applied to TCR pairs. To estimate false discovery rates, a later analysis permuted the HLA or CMV assignments 20 times. A later analysis grouped co-occurring TCRs with DBSCAN, adding TCRdist sequence similarity when clustering within HLA-allele-positive subsets. Repertoires with fewer than 30,000 or more than 120,000 public chains were left out of co-occurrence clustering, as were about 5 repertoires with anomalous nucleotide sharing. TCRdb took this table from immuneACCESS and kept in-frame rearrangements with V and J called. Such tables lack part of the clones; where checked against another copy, unresolved V genes explain under half of the gap, and the rest is unexplained. That table supplies the V and J calls and clone size; D and trimming were determined from the DNA. The sample table records 95,000 to 120,000 clones; 60% to 80% of these occur just once. 5.4% of the sample rests with the top ten.

The clonotype comes from a woman aged 30 to 39 in good health and CMV-seropositive. The specimen sequenced was PBMCs. Recombination linked TRBV2 to TRBJ2-2; 9 junctional bases match TRBD1. The sequenced DNA is TGTGCCAGCAGTCACAATCAGGACAGGGGAAACACCGGGGAGCTGTTTTTT. It encodes CASSHNQDRGNTGELFF.